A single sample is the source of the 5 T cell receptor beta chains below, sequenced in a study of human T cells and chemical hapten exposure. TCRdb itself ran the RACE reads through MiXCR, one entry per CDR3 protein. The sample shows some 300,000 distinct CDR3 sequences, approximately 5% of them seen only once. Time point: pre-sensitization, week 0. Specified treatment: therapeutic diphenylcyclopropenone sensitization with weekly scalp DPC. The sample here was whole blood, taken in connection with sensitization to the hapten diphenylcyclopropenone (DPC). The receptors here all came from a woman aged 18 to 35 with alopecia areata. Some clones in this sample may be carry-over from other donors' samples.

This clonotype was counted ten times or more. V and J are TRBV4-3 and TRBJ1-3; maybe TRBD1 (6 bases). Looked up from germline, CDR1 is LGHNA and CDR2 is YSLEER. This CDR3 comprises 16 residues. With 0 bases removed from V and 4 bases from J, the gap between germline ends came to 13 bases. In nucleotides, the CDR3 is TGCGCCAGCAGCCAAGATCTAGGGGGATCCGGAAACACCATATATTTT. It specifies CASSQDLGGSGNTIYF.

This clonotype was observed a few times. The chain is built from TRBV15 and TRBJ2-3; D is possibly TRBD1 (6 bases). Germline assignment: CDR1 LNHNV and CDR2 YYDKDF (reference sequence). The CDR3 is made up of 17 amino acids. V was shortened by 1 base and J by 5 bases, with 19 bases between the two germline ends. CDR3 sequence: CATSRGDPGAHRDTQYF. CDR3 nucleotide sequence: TGTGCCACCAGCAGAGGGGACCCAGGGGCGCACAGAGATACGCAGTATTTT.

The CDR3 loop reads CASSLDGGGSYNEQFF. The DNA for the CDR3 is TGTGCCAGCAGCTTAGACGGCGGGGGCTCCTACAATGAGCAGTTCTTC. The rearrangement uses TRBV7-9 and TRBJ2-1; 7 nucleotides agree with TRBD2. Germline CDR1 SEHNR, CDR2 FQNEAQ (reference sequence). The ends lost 1 base at V and 0 bases at J; junction bases unmatched: 3. This CDR3 region has 16 residues.

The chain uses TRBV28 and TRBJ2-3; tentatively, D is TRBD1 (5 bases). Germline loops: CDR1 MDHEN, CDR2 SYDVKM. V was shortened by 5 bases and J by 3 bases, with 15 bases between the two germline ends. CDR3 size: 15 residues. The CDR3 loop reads CASSPPQGLTDTQYF. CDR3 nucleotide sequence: TGTGCCAGCAGTCCCCCCCAGGGTTTGACAGATACGCAGTATTTT.

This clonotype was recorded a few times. CDR3 nucleotide sequence: TGTGCCAGCAGCGACTGGGACCGCCGTTTATTGTACGAGCAGTACTTC. It encodes CASSDWDRRLLYEQYF. The chain has TRBV7-2 and TRBJ2-7; D might be TRBD1 or TRBD2, each matching 5 bases. The germline gives CDR1 SGHTA, CDR2 FQGNSA. The V gene lost 5 bases and the J gene lost 4 bases, with 21 bases spanning the gap. There are 16 residues in the CDR3.